A selection of T cell receptor beta chains follows, all from one sample in a study of technical replicates of blood from several donors. The protocol was immunoSEQ multiplex PCR, while the TCRdb copy is restricted to in-frame clones and leaves out a portion. The data contain just over 75,000 clones, roughly 93% of them singletons. The sample was T cells isolated from PBMCs. The receptors originated from a human donor in good health. CDR3s include the opening cysteine and the closing phenylalanine or tryptophan. D genes are given only for firm matches. Some rows mark clone size as missing; the rest say once, few, many or name a class of expanded clone.

v_gene: TRBV28; j_gene: TRBJ2-3; d_gene: NA; abundance: NA; CDR3nt: TGTGCCAGCAGTCCCCCGGGGTTTACAGATACGCAGTATTTT; CDR3aa: CASSPPGFTDTQYF
v_gene: TRBV20-1; j_gene: TRBJ2-1; d_gene: TRBD2; abundance: NA; CDR3nt: TGCAGTGCTATCGGGACTAAGCAGTTCTTC; CDR3aa: CSAIGTKQFF
v_gene: TRBV6-4; j_gene: TRBJ1-5; d_gene: NA; abundance: NA; CDR3nt: TGTGCCAGCAGTGAACAACAGGGCAATCAGCCCCAGCATTTT; CDR3aa: CASSEQQGNQPQHF
v_gene: TRBV14; j_gene: TRBJ2-5; d_gene: TRBD2; abundance: NA; CDR3nt: TGTGCCAGCAGCCAAGCTCAGCCGGGACTAGCGGGAGCATTTGGCGGAGAGACCCAGTACTTC; CDR3aa: CASSQAQPGLAGAFGGETQYF
v_gene: TRBV30; j_gene: TRBJ1-1; d_gene: NA; abundance: NA; CDR3nt: TGTGCCTGGAGTGTAGCAGGGCCGAATGAAGCTTTCTTT; CDR3aa: CAWSVAGPNEAFF
v_gene: TRBV4-1; j_gene: TRBJ2-1; d_gene: TRBD2; abundance: NA; CDR3nt: TGCGCCAGCAGCTCTCAATTAGCGGGATCCTACAATGAGCAGTTCTTC; CDR3aa: CASSSQLAGSYNEQFF
v_gene: TRBV4-3; j_gene: TRBJ1-1; d_gene: NA; abundance: NA; CDR3nt: TGCGCCAGCAGCCGACTCGAAGGAGTGCGAGCTTTCTTT; CDR3aa: CASSRLEGVRAFF
v_gene: TRBV7-2; j_gene: TRBJ1-4; d_gene: NA; abundance: NA; CDR3nt: TGTGCCAGCAGCCCGCAGTATGCAACTAATGAAAAACTGTTTTTT; CDR3aa: CASSPQYATNEKLFF
v_gene: TRBV5-1; j_gene: TRBJ1-2; d_gene: NA; abundance: NA; CDR3nt: TGCGCCAGCAGCTTCGGAAAGGGAGAGGGAGGCTACACCTTC; CDR3aa: CASSFGKGEGGYTF
v_gene: TRBV11-2; j_gene: TRBJ2-1; d_gene: TRBD1; abundance: once; CDR3nt: TGTGCCAGCAGCTTAGGGGGACAGGAGCAGTTCTTC; CDR3aa: CASSLGGQEQFF
v_gene: TRBV7-6; j_gene: TRBJ2-1; d_gene: NA; abundance: NA; CDR3nt: TGTGCCAGCAGCTTAGCGTATGGCGGGAACTACAATGAGCAGTTCTTC; CDR3aa: CASSLAYGGNYNEQFF
v_gene: TRBV19; j_gene: TRBJ2-1; d_gene: TRBD1; abundance: NA; CDR3nt: TGTGCCAGTAGTATAGGGGACAGGGGTTACAATGAGCAGTTCTTC; CDR3aa: CASSIGDRGYNEQFF
v_gene: TRBV6-6; j_gene: TRBJ1-1; d_gene: TRBD1; abundance: NA; CDR3nt: TGTGCCAGCAGTTATACAGGGGGTCAGATCACTGAAGCTTTCTTT; CDR3aa: CASSYTGGQITEAFF
v_gene: TRBV19; j_gene: TRBJ1-5; d_gene: TRBD1; abundance: NA; CDR3nt: TGTGCCAGTAGTCACCAGGGGGCTATTCAGCCCCAGCATTTT; CDR3aa: CASSHQGAIQPQHF
v_gene: TRBV9; j_gene: TRBJ1-1; d_gene: NA; abundance: NA; CDR3nt: TGTGCCAGCAGCGTAGCTCAGGTGAACACTGAAGCTTTCTTT; CDR3aa: CASSVAQVNTEAFF
v_gene: TRBV7-3; j_gene: TRBJ2-7; d_gene: TRBD1; abundance: NA; CDR3nt: TGTGCCAGCAGCTTCCGGGACAGGCCCTACGAGCAGTACTTC; CDR3aa: CASSFRDRPYEQYF